The 27 T cell receptor beta chains given below trace back to one sample, sequenced in a study of blood T cell repertoires in COVID-19. Clones were sequenced by immunoSEQ multiplex PCR, and TCRdb holds only the in-frame ones, with some missing. The sample includes about 150,000 clones, about 73% of them seen just once. Sequencing used peripheral blood. All receptors come from an older man with acute or convalescent COVID-19.

J is TRBJ1-1 and V is TRBV15, with unresolved D. The germline gives CDR1 LNHNV, CDR2 YYDKDF (reference sequence). The CDR3 consists of 15 residues. Trimming shortened V by 3 bases and J by 10 bases, and 21 bases separated the two germline ends. CDR3 sequence reads: CATSSDYLRGERAFF. CDR3 DNA: TGTGCCACCAGCAGTGACTACCTACGCGGGGAACGAGCTTTCTTT.

This clone came up once. The CDR3 loop reads CASSTWDRGSTDTQYF. The CDR3 DNA reads as TGCGCCAGCAGCACCTGGGACAGGGGTAGCACAGATACGCAGTATTTT. The gene calls are TRBV5-1 and TRBJ2-3; 10 bases match TRBD1. V shed 4 bases and J 0 bases; nucleotides not matched to a gene: 5. The CDR3 has 16 residues. In germline, CDR1 is SGHRS, CDR2 YFSETQ.

This chain joins TRBV4-3 and TRBJ1-6, with D possibly matching TRBD1 (5 bases). Trimming took off 2 bases at V and 6 bases at J, with 14 bases between the two ends. The CDR3 contains 16 residues. Per the germline V gene, CDR1 is LGHNA and CDR2 is YSLEER. The CDR3 DNA sequence: TGCGCCAGCAGCCAACTGATAACAGGCCCTAATTCACCCCTCCACTTT. Amino acid sequence: CASSQLITGPNSPLHF.

This clone appeared once. J is TRBJ1-5 and V is TRBV7-9, with D maybe TRBD1 (5 bases). The germline gives CDR1 SEHNR, CDR2 FQNEAQ (reference sequence). V was pared by 7 bases and J by 2 bases, with 15 bases between. The CDR3 has 15 residues. The CDR3 protein is CASTVDGGGNQPQHF. CDR3 in DNA: TGTGCCAGCACCGTGGATGGAGGGGGCAATCAGCCCCAGCATTTT.

This clone appeared a few times. The chain carries TRBV5-8 and TRBJ1-5, with D uncertain. Trimming stripped 0 bases from V and 7 bases from J, with 8 bases between. The CDR3 runs to 13 residues. From germline, CDR1 is SGHTS and CDR2 YDEGEE. The chain's CDR3 is CASSLEELQPQHF. CDR3 bases: TGTGCCAGCAGCTTGGAGGAGCTCCAGCCCCAGCATTTT.

The rearrangement joins TRBV5-4 to TRBJ2-5; 8 nucleotides align to TRBD2. After removal of 3 bases from V and 4 bases from J, the junction contained 11 bases not matched to a gene. The length of the CDR3 is 16 residues. CDR1 and CDR2 from the germline V gene are SGHNT and YYREEE (reference sequence). DNA for the CDR3: TGTGCCAGCAGCTCCCCCACAGCGGGGGTTAGAGAGACCCAGTACTTC. Amino acid sequence: CASSSPTAGVRETQYF. The full variable domain, with the rest looked up from reference TRBV5-4 and TRBJ2-5, is ETGVTQSPTHLIKTRGQQVTLRCSSQSGHNTVSWYQQALGQGPQFIFQYYREEENGRGNFPPRFSGLQFPNYSSELNVNALELDDSALYLCASSSPTAGVRETQYFGPGTRLLVL.

In this sample, this clone turned up a few times. CDR3 loop: CASSQARKETQYF. The CDR3 nucleotides read TGTGCCAGCAGCCAAGCTAGGAAAGAGACCCAGTACTTC. The chain combines TRBV16 with TRBJ2-5, with D hard to call. This CDR3 contains 13 residues. Trimming cost V 2 bases and J 3 bases, with 7 bases left between them. CDR1 and CDR2 (germline): KGHSY, FQNENV.

The V and J genes are TRBV5-1 and TRBJ2-1, with TRBD2 as a possible D gene (6 bases). The CDR3 is 15 amino acids. V was trimmed by 3 bases and J by 5 bases, leaving 15 bases between them. Germline CDR1 is SGHRS and CDR2 is YFSETQ. CDR3 protein: CASSWDGRGDNEQFF. The CDR3 DNA reads as TGCGCCAGCAGCTGGGACGGCCGCGGGGACAATGAGCAGTTCTTC. The full variable domain, its missing parts supplied by reference TRBV5-1 and TRBJ2-1, is KAGVTQTPRYLIKTRGQQVTLSCSPISGHRSVSWYQQTPGQGLQFLFEYFSETQRNKGNFPGRFSGRQFSNSRSEMNVSTLELGDSALYLCASSWDGRGDNEQFFGPGTRLTVL.

The chain employs TRBV10-1 and TRBJ1-1; the D is unclear. The CDR3 runs to 15 residues. The V gene's germline CDR1 is WNHNN and CDR2 SYGVQD (reference sequence). The V and J ends lost 6 bases and 0 bases respectively, with 14 bases between them. In nucleotides, the CDR3 is TGCGCCAGCAGCCTTTCGACATATATGAACACTGAAGCTTTCTTT. Its translation is CASSLSTYMNTEAFF.

This clone came up a few times. The V call is TRBV15, the J call TRBJ2-1, with 10 nucleotides matching TRBD2. Trimming took 1 base from V and 0 from J; bases not matched to a gene: 9. The CDR3 has 19 residues. Per the germline V gene, CDR1 is LNHNV and CDR2 is YYDKDF (reference sequence). DNA of the CDR3: TGTGCCACCAGCAGAGTGGGGCTAGCGGGGGTTAGCTCCTACAATGAGCAGTTCTTC. Its protein is CATSRVGLAGVSSYNEQFF.

The genes are TRBV27 and TRBJ2-3, with D maybe TRBD2 (5 bases). The CDR3 is made up of 17 amino acids. The germline CDR1 and CDR2 sequences are MNHEY and SMNVEV (reference sequence). The V and J ends lost 10 bases and 0 bases respectively, with 23 bases between them. CDR3 region: CATKADPWGFSTDTQYF. CDR3 DNA sequence: TGTGCCACCAAAGCGGATCCATGGGGATTTAGCACAGATACGCAGTATTTT.

This chain links TRBV5-1 with TRBJ2-2; the match to TRBD1 covers 10 bases. The J segment lost 2 bases and the V segment lost 4 bases, leaving 5 bases of the junction unmatched. The germline V gene encodes CDR1 SGHRS and CDR2 YFSETQ. The CDR3 extends over 16 amino acids. CDR3 in amino acids: CASSPGQGVNTGELFF. The CDR3 region has the DNA TGCGCCAGCAGCCCCGGACAGGGGGTTAACACCGGGGAGCTGTTTTTT.

The genes are TRBV6-1 and TRBJ2-6, with D perhaps matching TRBD1 (5 bases). V lost 3 bases, J lost 0 bases, and 12 bases lay in between. The CDR3 runs to 17 residues. CDR1 MNHNS and CDR2 SASEGT come from the germline V gene. The CDR3 loop reads CASSDLGRYSGANVLTF. For the CDR3, the DNA is TGTGCCAGCAGTGATCTGGGGCGCTACTCTGGGGCCAACGTCCTGACTTTC.

J is TRBJ2-7 and V is TRBV6-5, with a weak D call TRBD2 (6 bases). The CDR3 loop spans 13 amino acids. Trimming removed 6 bases from V and 7 bases from J, with 16 bases in between. Germline V gene lookup returns CDR1 MNHEY and CDR2 SVGAGI. CDR3 in amino acids: CASRGLAFGEQYF. CDR3 bases: TGTGCCAGCAGGGGACTGGCCTTTGGGGAGCAGTACTTC.

This clone was picked up a small number of times. This chain joins TRBV10-3 and TRBJ2-7, with a tentative D call TRBD2 (7 bases). This CDR3 has 12 residues. CDR1 is ENHRY and CDR2 is SYGVKD in the germline V gene. V shed 6 bases and J shed 7 bases, with 13 bases lying between them. CDR3 coding DNA: TGTGCCATCAGGGGAAGGGGGGGAGAGCAGTACTTC. This translates into CAIRGRGGEQYF.

The chain couples TRBV3-1 (or the pseudogene TRBV3-2) to TRBJ2-2; 10 nucleotides align to TRBD2. CDR1 is LGHDT and CDR2 is YNNKEL in the germline V gene (reference sequence). The CDR3 is 15 residues long. V was clipped by 6 bases and J by 1 base; unmatched bases: 2. CDR3 DNA: TGTGCCAGCAGGCAGCGGGGGGGGAACACCGGGGAGCTGTTTTTT. This sequence encodes CASRQRGGNTGELFF.

With respect to this clone: This sample includes further DNA sequences coding for the same CDR3. This chain links TRBV20-1 with TRBJ2-5, with 7 nucleotides matching TRBD2. The CDR3 sequence is 11 residues long. With V trimmed by 5 bases and J by 3 bases, 0 bases remained unmatched. Germline V lookup: CDR1 DFQATT, CDR2 SNEGSKA (reference sequence). CDR3 region: CSARGEETQYF. The CDR3 DNA reads TGCAGTGCTCGGGGGGAAGAGACCCAGTACTTC.

In the case of this clone: Its ends do not fully match the called genes, so a read error is possible. This sequence joins TRBV7-2 and TRBJ2-4, with 7 bases aligning to TRBD2. The germline V gene encodes CDR1 SGHTA and CDR2 FQGNSA. The CDR3 runs to 14 residues. The chain's CDR3 is CASSLLAATNIQYF. The CDR3 DNA follows: TGTGCCAGCAGCTTACTAGCGGCCACAAACATTCAGTACTTC.

The gene calls are TRBV11-2 and TRBJ2-5; 10 positions agree with TRBD1. With 1 base clipped from V and 5 bases from J, the junction kept 1 base outside the gene matches. The CDR3 runs to 14 residues. Germline V CDR1 and CDR2: SGHAT, FQNNGV. The CDR3 bases are TGTGCCAGCAGCTTAGGGGGACAGGGGGAGACCCAGTACTTC. This codes for CASSLGGQGETQYF.

The J gene is TRBJ1-2, the V gene TRBV2, with a tentative D call TRBD1 (6 bases). Trimming took off 6 bases at V and 4 bases at J, with 15 bases between the two ends. The CDR3 sequence is 14 residues long. From germline, CDR1 is SNHLY and CDR2 FYNNEI. The CDR3 loop is CASSPETGLYGYTF. CDR3 coding DNA: TGTGCCAGCAGCCCGGAGACAGGTCTCTATGGCTACACCTTC.

The rearrangement links TRBV29-1 to TRBJ2-3; 8 nucleotides line up with TRBD1. Germline assignment: CDR1 SQVTM and CDR2 ANQGSEA. The CDR3 loop spans 15 amino acids. V lost 5 bases to trimming and J lost 5 bases; unmatched junction nucleotides: 12. CDR3 nucleotides: TGCAGCGTTTCCACAGGGGGACTCAAAGGAGATACGCAGTATTTT. Translated, it gives CSVSTGGLKGDTQYF.

The V call is TRBV21-1, the J call TRBJ1-3; the table's D call, TRBD1, was not checked against the DNA. TRBV21-1 counts as a pseudogene. The CDR3 is 20 residues long. CDR3: CASSKGGRPGTGLSGNTIYF. CDR3 DNA: TGTGCCAGCAGCAAAGGGGGGCGGCCCGGGACAGGGTTATCTGGAAACACCATATATTTT.

The rearrangement joins TRBV6-6 to TRBJ2-3, with TRBD2 matching 7 bases. Germline V gene sequence: CDR1 MNHNY, CDR2 SVGAGI (reference sequence). With V trimmed by 5 bases and J by 2 bases, 7 bases remained unmatched. The CDR3 runs to 15 residues. For the CDR3, the DNA is TGTGCCAGCAGTGTCCTAGCGGCAGACACAGATACGCAGTATTTT. Translating gives CASSVLAADTDTQYF.

The DNA for the CDR3 is TGTGCCAGTAGTCTAGTCCCTAATGGCTACACCTTC. Amino acids: CASSLVPNGYTF. The chain recombines TRBV19 with TRBJ1-2; no clear D. Looked up from germline, CDR1 is LNHDA and CDR2 is SQIVND (reference sequence). The CDR3 runs to 12 residues. The V and J ends lost 5 bases and 6 bases respectively, with 10 bases between them.

V usage is TRBV7-8 and J usage is TRBJ1-1; the match to TRBD1 covers 11 bases. V was clipped by 4 bases and J by 2 bases; unmatched bases: 6. Germline CDR1 is SGHVS and CDR2 is FQNEAQ. The CDR3 is made up of 16 amino acids. CDR3 amino acids: CASSSRDRGSNTEAFF. In nucleotides, the CDR3 is TGTGCCAGCAGCTCCCGGGACAGGGGGTCTAACACTGAAGCTTTCTTT.

V usage is TRBV25-1 and J usage is TRBJ2-3; a weak D match, TRBD1 (5 bases). The V end lost 8 bases, the J end lost 3 bases, and 15 bases lay between the germline ends. Germline lookup yields CDR1 MGHDK and CDR2 SYGVNS. CDR3 length: 14 residues. CDR3 nucleotide sequence: TGTGCCAGCTCCTATGCCCAGGGAACAGATACGCAGTATTTT. It codes for CASSYAQGTDTQYF.

J is TRBJ2-3 and V is TRBV19; D is unresolved. CDR3 length: 17 amino acids. Germline V gene data show CDR1 as LNHDA and CDR2 as SQIVND (reference sequence). The V gene lost 3 bases and the J gene lost 3 bases, with 19 bases spanning the gap. As DNA, the CDR3 is TGTGCCAGTAGTATTCCCCCCCCGACTGGTAGAACAGATACGCAGTATTTT. Translated, it gives CASSIPPPTGRTDTQYF.